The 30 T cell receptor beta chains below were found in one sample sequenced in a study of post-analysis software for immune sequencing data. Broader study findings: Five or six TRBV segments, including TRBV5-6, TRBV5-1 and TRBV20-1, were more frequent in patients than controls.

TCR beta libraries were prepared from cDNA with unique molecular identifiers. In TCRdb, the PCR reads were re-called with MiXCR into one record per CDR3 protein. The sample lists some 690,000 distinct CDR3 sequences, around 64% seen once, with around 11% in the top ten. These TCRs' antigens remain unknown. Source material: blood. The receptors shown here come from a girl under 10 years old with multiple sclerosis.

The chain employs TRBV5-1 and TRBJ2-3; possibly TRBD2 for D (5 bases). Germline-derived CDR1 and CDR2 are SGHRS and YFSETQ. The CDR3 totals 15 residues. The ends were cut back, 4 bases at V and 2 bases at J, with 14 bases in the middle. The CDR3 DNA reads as TGCGCCAGCAGCAGAGTGGTCGGGGACACAGATACGCAGTATTTT. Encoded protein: CASSRVVGDTDTQYF. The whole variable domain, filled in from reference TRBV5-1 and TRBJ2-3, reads KAGVTQTPRYLIKTRGQQVTLSCSPISGHRSVSWYQQTPGQGLQFLFEYFSETQRNKGNFPGRFSGRQFSNSRSEMNVSTLELGDSALYLCASSRVVGDTDTQYFGPGTRLTVL.

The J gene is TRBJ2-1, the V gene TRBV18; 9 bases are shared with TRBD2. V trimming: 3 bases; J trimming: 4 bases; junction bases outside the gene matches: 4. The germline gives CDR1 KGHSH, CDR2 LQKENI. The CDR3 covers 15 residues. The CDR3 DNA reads TGTGCCAGCTCACCGGGACTAGCTTTTTACAATGAGCAGTTCTTC. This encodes CASSPGLAFYNEQFF. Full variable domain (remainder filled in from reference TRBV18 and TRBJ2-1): NAGVMQNPRHLVRRRGQEARLRCSPMKGHSHVYWYRQLPEEGLKFMVYLQKENIIDESGMPKERFSAEFPKEGPSILRIQQVVRGDSAAYFCASSPGLAFYNEQFFGPGTRLTVL.

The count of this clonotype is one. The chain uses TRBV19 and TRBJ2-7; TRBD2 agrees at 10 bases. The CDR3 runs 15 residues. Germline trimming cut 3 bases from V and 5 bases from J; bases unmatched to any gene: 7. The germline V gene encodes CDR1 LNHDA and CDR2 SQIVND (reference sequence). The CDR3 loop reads CASSIASGSWNEQYF. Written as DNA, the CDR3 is TGTGCCAGTAGTATCGCTAGCGGGAGCTGGAACGAGCAGTACTTC.

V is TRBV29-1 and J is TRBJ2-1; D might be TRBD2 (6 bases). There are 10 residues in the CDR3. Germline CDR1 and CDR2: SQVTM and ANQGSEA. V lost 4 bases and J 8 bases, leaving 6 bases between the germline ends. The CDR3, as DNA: TGCAGCGTTGGGGGGGATGAGCAGTTCTTC. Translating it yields CSVGGDEQFF.

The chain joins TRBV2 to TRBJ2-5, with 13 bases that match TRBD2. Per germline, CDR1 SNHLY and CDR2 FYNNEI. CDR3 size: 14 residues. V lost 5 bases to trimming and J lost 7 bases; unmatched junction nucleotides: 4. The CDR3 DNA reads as TGTGCCAGCAGTCCCCGGACTAGCGGGGGGACCCAGTACTTC. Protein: CASSPRTSGGTQYF.

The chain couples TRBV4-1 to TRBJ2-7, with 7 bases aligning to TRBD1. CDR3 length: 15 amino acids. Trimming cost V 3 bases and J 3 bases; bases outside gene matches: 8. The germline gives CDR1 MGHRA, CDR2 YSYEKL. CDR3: CASSHLTGENYEQYF. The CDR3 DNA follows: TGCGCCAGCAGCCATCTCACAGGGGAAAACTACGAGCAGTACTTC.

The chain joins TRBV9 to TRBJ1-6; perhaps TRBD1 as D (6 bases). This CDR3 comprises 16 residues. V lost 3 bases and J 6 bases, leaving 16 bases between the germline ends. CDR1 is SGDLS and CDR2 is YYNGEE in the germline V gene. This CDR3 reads CASSATGNSGNSPLHF. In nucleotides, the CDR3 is TGTGCCAGCAGCGCTACAGGGAACTCGGGTAATTCACCCCTCCACTTT. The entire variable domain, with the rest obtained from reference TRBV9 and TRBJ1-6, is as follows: DSGVTQTPKHLITATGQRVTLRCSPRSGDLSVYWYQQSLDQGLQFLIQYYNGEERAKGNILERFSAQQFPDLHSELNLSSLELGDSALYFCASSATGNSGNSPLHFGNGTRLTVT.

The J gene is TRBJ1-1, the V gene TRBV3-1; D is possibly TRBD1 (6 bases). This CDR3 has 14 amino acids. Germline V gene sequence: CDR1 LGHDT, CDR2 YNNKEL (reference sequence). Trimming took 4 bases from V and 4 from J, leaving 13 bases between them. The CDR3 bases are TGTGCCAGCAGCCCGGGGGCCCCGGGCACTGAAGCTTTCTTT. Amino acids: CASSPGAPGTEAFF.

Here the CDR3 DNA reads TGTGCCAGCAGTTCAATCGGGACTAGCGCTTACAATGAGCAGTTCTTC. Translated: CASSSIGTSAYNEQFF. V gene TRBV28 combines with J gene TRBJ2-1; 10 nucleotides align to TRBD2. Trimming removed 4 bases from V and 4 bases from J; junction bases left unmatched: 7. This CDR3 region has 16 residues. Germline V lookup: CDR1 MDHEN, CDR2 SYDVKM. Filled out from reference TRBV28 and TRBJ2-1, the complete variable domain reads DVKVTQSSRYLVKRTGEKVFLECVQDMDHENMFWYRQDPGLGLRLIYFSYDVKMKEKGDIPEGYSVSREKKERFSLILESASTNQTSMYLCASSSIGTSAYNEQFFGPGTRLTVL.

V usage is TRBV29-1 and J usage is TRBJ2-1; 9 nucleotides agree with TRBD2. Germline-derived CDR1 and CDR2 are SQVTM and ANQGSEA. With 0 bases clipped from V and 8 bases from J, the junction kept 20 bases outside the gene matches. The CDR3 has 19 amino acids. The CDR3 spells CSVEDPLLVAGVYGDEQFF. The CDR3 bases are TGCAGCGTTGAAGACCCCCTCCTTGTAGCGGGGGTATACGGAGATGAGCAGTTCTTC.

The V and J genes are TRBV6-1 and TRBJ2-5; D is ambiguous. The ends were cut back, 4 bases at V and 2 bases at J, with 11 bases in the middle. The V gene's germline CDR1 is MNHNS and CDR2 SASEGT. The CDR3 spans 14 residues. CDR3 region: CASSGAIPQETQYF. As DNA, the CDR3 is TGTGCCAGCAGTGGGGCTATACCTCAAGAGACCCAGTACTTC.

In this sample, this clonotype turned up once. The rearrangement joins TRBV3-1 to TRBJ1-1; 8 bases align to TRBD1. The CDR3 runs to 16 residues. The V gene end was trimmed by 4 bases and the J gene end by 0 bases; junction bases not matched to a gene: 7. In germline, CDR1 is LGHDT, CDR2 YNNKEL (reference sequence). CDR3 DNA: TGTGCCAGCAGCCTCAGACAGGGGCTACTGAACACTGAAGCTTTCTTT. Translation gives CASSLRQGLLNTEAFF. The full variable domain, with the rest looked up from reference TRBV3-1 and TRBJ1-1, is DTAVSQTPKYLVTQMGNDKSIKCEQNLGHDTMYWYKQDSKKFLKIMFSYNNKELIINETVPNRFSPKSPDKAHLNLHINSLELGDSAVYFCASSLRQGLLNTEAFFGQGTRLTVV.

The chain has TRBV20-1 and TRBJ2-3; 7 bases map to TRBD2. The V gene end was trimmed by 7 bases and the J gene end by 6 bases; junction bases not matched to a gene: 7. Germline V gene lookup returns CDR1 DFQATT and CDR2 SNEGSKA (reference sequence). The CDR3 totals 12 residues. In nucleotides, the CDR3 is TGCAGTGTCGGACTAGTCGGGGATACGCAGTATTTT. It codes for CSVGLVGDTQYF.

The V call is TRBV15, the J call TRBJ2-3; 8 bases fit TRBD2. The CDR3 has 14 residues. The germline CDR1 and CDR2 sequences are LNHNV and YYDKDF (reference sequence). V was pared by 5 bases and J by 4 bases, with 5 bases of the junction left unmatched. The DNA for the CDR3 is TGTGCCACCAGCGCGGGGGGAGCATCAGATACGCAGTATTTT. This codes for CATSAGGASDTQYF.

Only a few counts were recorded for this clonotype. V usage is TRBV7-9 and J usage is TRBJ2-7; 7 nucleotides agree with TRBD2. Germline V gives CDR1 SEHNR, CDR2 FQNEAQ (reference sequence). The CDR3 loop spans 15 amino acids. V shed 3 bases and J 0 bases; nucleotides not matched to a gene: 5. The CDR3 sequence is CASSFEGRASYEQYF. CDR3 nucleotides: TGTGCCAGCAGCTTCGAGGGGAGGGCCTCCTACGAGCAGTACTTC.

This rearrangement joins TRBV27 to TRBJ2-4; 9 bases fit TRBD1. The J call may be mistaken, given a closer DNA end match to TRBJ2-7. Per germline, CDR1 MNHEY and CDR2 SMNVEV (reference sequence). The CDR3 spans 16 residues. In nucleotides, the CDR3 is TGTGCCAGCAGTCTGCTTGGGACAGGGAGCTCCTACGAGCAGTACTTC. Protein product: CASSLLGTGSSYEQYF.

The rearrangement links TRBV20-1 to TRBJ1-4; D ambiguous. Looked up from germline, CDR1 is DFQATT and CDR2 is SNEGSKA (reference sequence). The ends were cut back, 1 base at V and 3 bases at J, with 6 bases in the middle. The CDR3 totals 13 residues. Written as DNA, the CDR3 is TGCAGTGCTAGAGCTGGGGCTAATGAAAAACTGTTTTTT. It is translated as CSARAGANEKLFF.

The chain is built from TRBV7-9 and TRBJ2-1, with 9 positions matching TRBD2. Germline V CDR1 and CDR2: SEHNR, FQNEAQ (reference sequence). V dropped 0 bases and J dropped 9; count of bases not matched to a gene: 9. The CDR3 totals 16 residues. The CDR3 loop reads CASSLAPSGKLGEQFF. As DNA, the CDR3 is TGTGCCAGCAGCTTAGCCCCTAGCGGGAAGCTGGGTGAGCAGTTCTTC. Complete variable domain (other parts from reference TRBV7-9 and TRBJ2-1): DTGVSQNPRHKITKRGQNVTFRCDPISEHNRLYWYRQTLGQGPEFLTYFQNEAQLEKSRLLSDRFSAERPKGSFSTLEIQRTEQGDSAMYLCASSLAPSGKLGEQFFGPGTRLTVL.

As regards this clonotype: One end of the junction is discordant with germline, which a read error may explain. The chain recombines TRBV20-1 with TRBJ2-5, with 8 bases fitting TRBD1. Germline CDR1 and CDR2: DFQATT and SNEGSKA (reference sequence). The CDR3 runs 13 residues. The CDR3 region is CSASDRVQETRYF. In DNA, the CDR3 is TGCAGTGCATCGGACAGGGTACAAGAGACCCGGTACTTC.

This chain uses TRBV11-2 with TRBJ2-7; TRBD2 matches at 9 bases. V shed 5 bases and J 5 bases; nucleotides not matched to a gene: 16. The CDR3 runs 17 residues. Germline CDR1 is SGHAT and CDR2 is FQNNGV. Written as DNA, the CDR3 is TGTGCCAGCAGCCCACGCTTGACTAGCGGTGTCGGCGACGAGCAGTACTTC. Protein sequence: CASSPRLTSGVGDEQYF.

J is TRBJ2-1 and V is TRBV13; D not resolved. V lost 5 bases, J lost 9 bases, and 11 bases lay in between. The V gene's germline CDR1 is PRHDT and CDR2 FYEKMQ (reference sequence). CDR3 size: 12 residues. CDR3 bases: TGTGCCAGCAGCCATCGAACCGGTGAGCAGTTCTTC. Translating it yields CASSHRTGEQFF.

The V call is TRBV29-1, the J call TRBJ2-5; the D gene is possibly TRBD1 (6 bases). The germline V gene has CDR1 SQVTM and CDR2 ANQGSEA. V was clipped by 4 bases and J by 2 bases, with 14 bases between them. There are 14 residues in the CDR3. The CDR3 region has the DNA TGCAGCGTTGTGGGCAGGGGATCTCAAGAGACCCAGTACTTC. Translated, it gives CSVVGRGSQETQYF.

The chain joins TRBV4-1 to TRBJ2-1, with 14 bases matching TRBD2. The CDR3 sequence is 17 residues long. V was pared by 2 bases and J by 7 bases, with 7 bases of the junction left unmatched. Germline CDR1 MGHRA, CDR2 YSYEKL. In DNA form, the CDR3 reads TGCGCCAGCAGCCAACTGGGACTAGCGGGAGCAACGAATGAGCAGTTCTTC. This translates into CASSQLGLAGATNEQFF.

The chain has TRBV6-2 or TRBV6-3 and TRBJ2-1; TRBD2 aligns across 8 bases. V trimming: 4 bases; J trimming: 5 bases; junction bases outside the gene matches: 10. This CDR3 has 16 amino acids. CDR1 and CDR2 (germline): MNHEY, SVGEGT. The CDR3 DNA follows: TGTGCCAGCAGTTCCCCCCCAGCGGGGGCTGACAATGAGCAGTTCTTC. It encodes CASSSPPAGADNEQFF.

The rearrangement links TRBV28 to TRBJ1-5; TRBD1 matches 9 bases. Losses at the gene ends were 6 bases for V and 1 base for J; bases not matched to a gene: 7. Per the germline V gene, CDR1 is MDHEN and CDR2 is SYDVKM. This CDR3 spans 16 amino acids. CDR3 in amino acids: CASRASDRGSNQPQHF. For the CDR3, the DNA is TGTGCCAGCAGGGCTTCGGACAGGGGAAGCAATCAGCCCCAGCATTTT.

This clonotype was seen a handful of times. The CDR3 region has the DNA TGTGCCAGCAGCACGGGACAGATGAACACTGAAGCTTTCTTT. It encodes CASSTGQMNTEAFF. The chain carries TRBV12-3 or TRBV12-4 and TRBJ1-1; 7 bases map to TRBD1. This CDR3 has 14 amino acids. Trimming cost V 6 bases and J 0 bases; bases outside gene matches: 4.

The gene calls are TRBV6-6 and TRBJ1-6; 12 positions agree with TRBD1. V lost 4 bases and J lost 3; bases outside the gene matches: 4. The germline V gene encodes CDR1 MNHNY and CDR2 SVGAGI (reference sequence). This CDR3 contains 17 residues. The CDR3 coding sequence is TGTGCCAGCAGTTCCGGGACAGGGGGCGACTATAATTCACCCCTCCACTTT. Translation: CASSSGTGGDYNSPLHF.

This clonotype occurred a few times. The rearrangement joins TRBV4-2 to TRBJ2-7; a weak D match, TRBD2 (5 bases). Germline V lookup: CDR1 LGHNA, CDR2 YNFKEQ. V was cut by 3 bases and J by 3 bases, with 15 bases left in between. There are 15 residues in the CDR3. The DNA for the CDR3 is TGTGCCAGCAGCCACCAAACTACGGGATACTACGAGCAGTACTTC. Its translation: CASSHQTTGYYEQYF.

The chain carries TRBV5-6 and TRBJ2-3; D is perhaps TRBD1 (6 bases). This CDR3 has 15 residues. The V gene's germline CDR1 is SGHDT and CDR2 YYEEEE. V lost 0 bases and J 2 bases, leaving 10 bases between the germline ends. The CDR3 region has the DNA TGTGCCAGCAGCTTGGGGGGGCAGGACACAGATACGCAGTATTTT. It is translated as CASSLGGQDTDTQYF.

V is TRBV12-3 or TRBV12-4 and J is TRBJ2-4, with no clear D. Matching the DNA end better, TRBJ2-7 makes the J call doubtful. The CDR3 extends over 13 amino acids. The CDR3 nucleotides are TGTGCCAGCAGTCAGCCTGGCCCCTACGAGCAGTACTTC. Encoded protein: CASSQPGPYEQYF.